The next 26 T cell receptor beta chains were all read from a single sample in a study of vaccination and CD4 T cells after COVID-19. Their antigen targets remain unknown. As for treatment: roughly 11-day PBMC culture with coronavirus spike peptide pools or control peptides (ViraFEST assay). CD4+ T cells that had been cultured provided DNA sequenced with the Oncomine TCR Beta short-read assay. TCRdb used MiXCR to reprocess the PCR reads, holding one entry per CDR3 protein. Here the sample spans around 25,000 distinct CDR3 sequences, about 40% being singletons. Sequencing was performed on CD4+ T cells from blood, cultured in vitro. The receptor set was obtained from a human donor who had recovered from COVID-19.

This rearrangement joins TRBV6-1 to TRBJ2-1, with 9 nucleotides matching TRBD1. The germline V gene has CDR1 MNHNS and CDR2 SASEGT. The ends lost 5 bases at V and 3 bases at J; junction bases unmatched: 5. The CDR3 runs to 15 residues. CDR3 in amino acids: CASSQPGQGYNEQFF. CDR3 nucleotides: TGTGCCAGCAGTCAACCGGGACAGGGCTACAATGAGCAGTTCTTC.

The chain recombines TRBV15 with TRBJ1-6, with 9 bases identical to TRBD1. CDR1 and CDR2 (germline): LNHNV, YYDKDF (reference sequence). This CDR3 contains 13 residues. V lost 8 bases and J lost 5; bases outside the gene matches: 1. CDR3 region: CATGQGNNSPLHF. The CDR3 DNA sequence: TGTGCCACCGGACAGGGGAATAATTCACCCCTCCACTTT.

The gene calls are TRBV19 and TRBJ1-1; no clear D. V was shortened by 7 bases and J by 0 bases, with 6 bases between the two germline ends. CDR1 is LNHDA, CDR2 SQIVND, per germline (reference sequence). This CDR3 is built from 12 residues. The chain's CDR3 is CASKGMNTEAFF. The CDR3, as DNA: TGTGCCAGTAAAGGCATGAACACTGAAGCTTTCTTT.

The rearrangement links TRBV20-1 to TRBJ1-2; no definite D call. V gave up 0 bases and J gave up 12 bases, with 14 bases separating them. The CDR3 runs 12 residues. The germline V gene encodes CDR1 DFQATT and CDR2 SNEGSKA (reference sequence). The DNA of the CDR3 is TGCAGTGCTAGAGATACTCCCCCGCTGAACACCTTC. Its protein product is CSARDTPPLNTF.

The V gene is TRBV4-2, the J gene TRBJ2-5, with TRBD2 matching 11 bases. V lost 0 bases and J lost 4; bases outside the gene matches: 16. The CDR3 consists of 20 residues. CDR1 and CDR2 from the germline V gene are LGHNA and YNFKEQ. The CDR3: CASSQDYSSGRVALRETQYF. The CDR3 region has the DNA TGTGCCAGCAGCCAAGATTATAGTAGCGGGAGGGTAGCCCTCAGAGAGACCCAGTACTTC.

V usage is TRBV28 and J usage is TRBJ1-3, with a possible D match to TRBD1 (6 bases). In germline, CDR1 is MDHEN, CDR2 SYDVKM. There are 15 residues in the CDR3. V lost 5 bases and J lost 8, with 19 bases in between. The CDR3 protein is CASSPLGRGRDTIYF. As DNA, the CDR3 is TGTGCCAGCAGTCCCCTGGGGCGGGGGCGGGACACCATATATTTT.

This clonotype appeared a single time. V and J are TRBV28 and TRBJ2-7; tentatively, D is TRBD1 (6 bases). V shed 7 bases and J shed 2 bases, with 12 bases lying between them. CDR1 is MDHEN, CDR2 SYDVKM, per germline. The CDR3 loop spans 13 amino acids. For the CDR3, the DNA is TGTGCCAGCAATGTGGACAGTGCCTACGAGCAGTACTTC. It yields the protein CASNVDSAYEQYF.

The V and J genes are TRBV11-2 and TRBJ2-1; 8 bases map to TRBD2. V was clipped by 1 base and J by 9 bases; unmatched bases: 5. The CDR3 runs to 14 residues. Germline CDR1 reads SGHAT; CDR2 reads FQNNGV. CDR3 amino acids: CASSLGTGTSEQFF. As DNA, the CDR3 is TGTGCCAGCAGCTTAGGGACCGGGACTAGTGAGCAGTTCTTC.

V is TRBV25-1 and J is TRBJ1-6; unclear D gene. The CDR3 totals 12 residues. V was trimmed by 5 bases and J by 5 bases, leaving 4 bases between them. The germline V gene encodes CDR1 MGHDK and CDR2 SYGVNS. The CDR3: CASSPNNSPLHF. CDR3 nucleotide sequence: TGTGCCAGCAGTCCGAATAATTCACCCCTCCACTTT.

The chain carries TRBV10-2 and TRBJ2-5; D may be TRBD1 (6 bases). V gave up 6 bases and J gave up 5 bases, with 22 bases separating them. CDR3 length: 16 residues. The germline gives CDR1 WSHSY, CDR2 SAAADI. CDR3 DNA sequence: TGCGCCAGCAGGCCTCCGGGACACCCCCTTGAGGAGACCCAGTACTTC. Translating gives CASRPPGHPLEETQYF.

This chain links TRBV10-3 with TRBJ2-1; TRBD2 matches at 12 bases. The CDR3 spans 17 residues. CDR1 and CDR2 from the germline V gene are ENHRY and SYGVKD. J lost 4 bases, V lost 2 bases, and 6 bases had no gene match. CDR3 sequence: CAISERGLAGSYNEQFF. For the CDR3, the DNA is TGTGCCATCAGTGAGCGGGGACTAGCGGGTTCATACAATGAGCAGTTCTTC.

This clonotype turned up a few times. The V call is TRBV5-1, the J call TRBJ2-1; 10 bases align to TRBD2. The V segment lost 0 bases and the J segment 8 bases; nucleotides outside the gene matches: 5. Germline assignment: CDR1 SGHRS and CDR2 YFSETQ. This CDR3 spans 15 amino acids. CDR3 protein: CASSLVAGGSDEQFF. CDR3 coding DNA: TGCGCCAGCAGCTTGGTAGCGGGAGGTTCTGATGAGCAGTTCTTC.

This clonotype was seen a handful of times. The rearrangement joins TRBV20-1 to TRBJ1-4; 7 nucleotides match TRBD1. With V trimmed by 0 bases and J by 8 bases, 6 bases remained unmatched. Germline V CDR1 and CDR2: DFQATT, SNEGSKA (reference sequence). The CDR3 sequence is 14 residues long. For the CDR3, the DNA is TGCAGTGCTAGAGAACAGGGGAGAAGAGAAAAACTGTTTTTT. Translating gives CSAREQGRREKLFF.

The sample holds a few counts of this clonotype. The chain is built from TRBV28 and TRBJ1-2; D is uncertain. Germline CDR1 MDHEN, CDR2 SYDVKM. The CDR3 is 13 amino acids. Trimming left V 2 bases short and J 4 bases short, with 8 bases between. The CDR3 DNA follows: TGTGCCAGCAGTTTACGGGAGGGCTATGGCTACACCTTC. Amino acid sequence: CASSLREGYGYTF.

The chain couples TRBV12-3 or TRBV12-4 to TRBJ1-6; maybe TRBD1 (6 bases). Trimming shortened V by 3 bases and J by 6 bases, and 9 bases separated the two germline ends. The CDR3 has 14 residues. The CDR3 nucleotides read TGTGCCAGCAGTTTTTCGGGGGCTAATTCACCCCTCCACTTT. Encoded protein: CASSFSGANSPLHF.

A few counts support this clonotype. The chain combines TRBV6-1 with TRBJ1-5; D call uncertain. The V end was cut by 6 bases, the J end by 2 bases, with 11 bases between. CDR3 length: 14 residues. Germline CDR1 MNHNS, CDR2 SASEGT. CDR3 bases: TGTGCCAGCAGCCCCACTAGAGGCAATCAGCCCCAGCATTTT. Translation: CASSPTRGNQPQHF.

This clonotype turned up a few times. V is TRBV6-5 and J is TRBJ1-1; D is ambiguous. Trimming shortened V by 4 bases and J by 3 bases, and 15 bases separated the two germline ends. The CDR3 covers 15 residues. Germline V gene sequence: CDR1 MNHEY, CDR2 SVGAGI. CDR3 in DNA: TGTGCCAGCAGTTGGCCCGGCGATAGGCACACTGAAGCTTTCTTT. Protein sequence: CASSWPGDRHTEAFF.

This clonotype was counted a few times. The chain uses TRBV7-2 and TRBJ1-2; no reliable D call. CDR1 and CDR2 (germline): SGHTA, FQGNSA. This CDR3 is built from 13 residues. The V end was cut by 5 bases, the J end by 7 bases, with 14 bases between. CDR3 sequence: CASSPGRMGGYTF. CDR3 DNA sequence: TGTGCCAGCAGCCCTGGGAGGATGGGTGGCTACACCTTC.

The gene calls are TRBV20-1 and TRBJ2-3, with 14 positions matching TRBD2. The CDR3 extends over 15 amino acids. Germline assignment: CDR1 DFQATT and CDR2 SNEGSKA (reference sequence). V dropped 6 bases and J dropped 3; count of bases not matched to a gene: 5. CDR3 sequence: CSAQGTSGSTDTQYF. The CDR3 nucleotides are TGCAGTGCCCAGGGGACTAGCGGGAGTACAGATACGCAGTATTTT.

The rearrangement joins TRBV18 to TRBJ2-7; a possible D gene is TRBD2 (6 bases). Germline CDR1 is KGHSH and CDR2 is LQKENI. The CDR3 contains 13 residues. The ends were cut back, 3 bases at V and 5 bases at J, with 11 bases in the middle. The CDR3 coding sequence is TGTGCCAGCTCACCGGGTGCGGGAAACGAGCAGTACTTC. Its translation is CASSPGAGNEQYF.

This chain connects TRBV4-1 to TRBJ1-2; perhaps TRBD1 as D (6 bases). CDR1 and CDR2 from the germline V gene are MGHRA and YSYEKL. Trimming took off 1 base at V and 0 bases at J, with 12 bases between the two ends. CDR3 length: 16 residues. CDR3 coding DNA: TGCGCCAGCAGCCAAGTCGGGACATCGACTAACTATGGCTACACCTTC. Translating it yields CASSQVGTSTNYGYTF.

This clonotype came up a few times. This chain uses TRBV20-1 with TRBJ2-2, with 10 bases that match TRBD2. Per germline, CDR1 DFQATT and CDR2 SNEGSKA (reference sequence). J was trimmed by 6 bases and V by 5 bases; bases with no gene match: 6. The CDR3 spans 14 residues. CDR3 sequence: CSASLTSGSGELFF. CDR3 DNA: TGCAGTGCTTCCCTGACTAGCGGGTCCGGGGAGCTGTTTTTT.

The chain recombines TRBV10-1 with TRBJ2-4, with a tentative D call TRBD2 (5 bases). V was cut by 7 bases and J by 6 bases, with 16 bases left in between. The CDR3 extends over 14 amino acids. Germline CDR1 is WNHNN and CDR2 is SYGVQD (reference sequence). CDR3 DNA: TGCGCCAGCATGGACGAGGGTGGTGGAAACATTCAGTACTTC. Translation: CASMDEGGGNIQYF.

The chain couples TRBV28 to TRBJ1-3; D call uncertain. Germline loops: CDR1 MDHEN, CDR2 SYDVKM. The CDR3 spans 15 residues. V lost 3 bases and J 8 bases, leaving 17 bases between the germline ends. In nucleotides, the CDR3 is TGTGCCAGCAGTTTCGAAGGTTCACAACGAGACACCATATATTTT. Its translation is CASSFEGSQRDTIYF.

The rearrangement links TRBV5-1 to TRBJ2-3; no definite D call. There are 11 residues in the CDR3. CDR1 is SGHRS, CDR2 YFSETQ, per germline. Trimming left V 0 bases short and J 9 bases short, with 5 bases between. The CDR3 is CASSLEGTQYF. CDR3 coding DNA: TGCGCCAGCAGCTTGGAAGGGACGCAGTATTTT.

The V gene is TRBV11-3, the J gene TRBJ2-5, with D perhaps TRBD2 (7 bases). CDR3 length: 16 amino acids. V dropped 5 bases and J dropped 7 bases, with 23 bases sitting between them. The germline CDR1 and CDR2 sequences are SGHNT and YENEEA. CDR3 DNA sequence: TGTGCCAGCAGCGTTATGGGGGGGGCGGATGGTGGGACCCAGTACTTC. It encodes CASSVMGGADGGTQYF.